Presented here are 21 T cell receptor beta chains from one specimen sequenced in a study of T cell changes during pregnancy in multiple sclerosis. Measured with immunoSEQ multiplex PCR; TCRdb has only the in-frame clones, and not every one. The sample shows some 31,000 clones, roughly 90% of them seen only once. Sequencing used CD8+ T cells from peripheral blood mononuclear cells, obtained in the second trimester of pregnancy. The receptors here all came from a female donor with multiple sclerosis, enrolled in a pregnancy study.

The chain carries TRBV29-1 and TRBJ2-7; 11 nucleotides align to TRBD2. Losses at the gene ends were 3 bases for V and 5 bases for J; bases not matched to a gene: 0. The CDR3 runs 12 residues. Germline lookup yields CDR1 SQVTM and CDR2 ANQGSEA. The CDR3 region is CSVEGLADEQYF. Written as DNA, the CDR3 is TGCAGCGTTGAGGGACTAGCGGACGAGCAGTACTTC.

A few counts support this clone. The J gene is TRBJ1-1, the V gene TRBV7-3, with D perhaps TRBD1 (6 bases). This CDR3 region has 15 residues. In germline, CDR1 is SGHTA, CDR2 FQGTGA. V lost 5 bases and J lost 4, with 17 bases in between. The DNA for the CDR3 is TGTGCCAGCAGCCCGGTGGGGGGAGGGGGCACTGAAGCTTTCTTT. It specifies CASSPVGGGGTEAFF. Variable domain in full (rest from reference TRBV7-3 and TRBJ1-1): GAGVSQTPSNKVTEKGKYVELRCDPISGHTALYWYRQSLGQGPEFLIYFQGTGAADDSGLPNDRFFAVRPEGSVSTLKIQRTERGDSAVYLCASSPVGGGGTEAFFGQGTRLTVV.

The V and J genes are TRBV18 and TRBJ2-3; 12 bases match TRBD2. The CDR3 extends over 17 amino acids. Trimming at V came to 3 bases and at J to 3 bases, leaving 7 bases not matched to a gene. The germline gives CDR1 KGHSH, CDR2 LQKENI. The CDR3 here is CASSPRLAGVETDTQYF. In DNA, the CDR3 is TGTGCCAGCTCACCTAGACTAGCGGGAGTGGAGACAGATACGCAGTATTTT.

The rearrangement uses TRBV11-3 and TRBJ2-3; 14 bases are shared with TRBD2. The CDR3 consists of 19 residues. Losses at the gene ends were 5 bases for V and 3 bases for J; bases not matched to a gene: 13. In germline, CDR1 is SGHNT, CDR2 YENEEA. This chain's CDR3 is CASSGAPTGTSGRTDTQYF. CDR3 nucleotides: TGTGCCAGCAGCGGCGCCCCGACCGGGACTAGCGGGAGAACAGATACGCAGTATTTT.

Judged by abundance, this clone is medium-sized. V gene TRBV7-9 combines with J gene TRBJ1-1; D is uncertain. V was clipped by 1 base and J by 4 bases, with 10 bases between them. There are 14 residues in the CDR3. CDR1 and CDR2 (germline): SEHNR, FQNEAQ (reference sequence). The DNA of the CDR3 is TGTGCCAGCAGCTTAGGGGAGTTGGTCACTGAAGCTTTCTTT. Translation gives CASSLGELVTEAFF.

The chain combines TRBV2 with TRBJ2-7; no reliable D call. Germline V gives CDR1 SNHLY, CDR2 FYNNEI. V was shortened by 3 bases and J by 1 base, with 10 bases between the two germline ends. This CDR3 contains 14 residues. The CDR3: CASSELTTSYEQYF. The DNA of the CDR3 is TGTGCCAGCAGTGAGCTAACTACTTCCTACGAGCAGTACTTC.

The V and J genes are TRBV28 and TRBJ1-2, with D possibly TRBD1 on 5 matching bases. Germline V lookup: CDR1 MDHEN, CDR2 SYDVKM. The CDR3 consists of 15 residues. The V end was cut by 3 bases, the J end by 7 bases, with 18 bases between. The CDR3 loop is CASSFQIGGVSGYTF. The CDR3 DNA follows: TGTGCCAGCAGTTTCCAAATTGGGGGGGTTTCTGGCTACACCTTC.

The chain combines TRBV5-1 with TRBJ2-3, with a tentative D call TRBD2 (6 bases). Germline assignment: CDR1 SGHRS and CDR2 YFSETQ. The V end lost 4 bases, the J end lost 6 bases, and 21 bases lay between the germline ends. CDR3 length: 16 residues. This chain's CDR3 is CASSLRIGTGHDTQYF. CDR3 coding DNA: TGCGCCAGCAGCCTAAGAATAGGGACTGGACACGATACGCAGTATTTT.

The chain uses TRBV27 and TRBJ2-7, with 12 nucleotides matching TRBD2. V lost 1 base, J lost 2 bases, and 0 bases stayed unmatched. Germline-derived CDR1 and CDR2 are MNHEY and SMNVEV (reference sequence). This CDR3 has 15 amino acids. For the CDR3, the DNA is TGTGCCAGCAGTTTATGGACTAGCGGGACCTACGAGCAGTACTTC. Translating it yields CASSLWTSGTYEQYF.

This clone is a singleton in its sample. This chain links TRBV5-6 with TRBJ2-3, with D possibly matching TRBD1 (6 bases). Germline V gene sequence: CDR1 SGHDT, CDR2 YYEEEE. Trimming pared 0 bases from V and 0 bases from J, leaving 17 bases between. This CDR3 spans 18 amino acids. The CDR3, as DNA: TGTGCCAGCAGCTTGGCCAGGTTTGGGGGCTCAAGCACAGATACGCAGTATTTT. This sequence encodes CASSLARFGGSSTDTQYF.

V and J are TRBV6-1 and TRBJ2-7; 10 nucleotides match TRBD1. The germline V gene has CDR1 MNHNS and CDR2 SASEGT. This CDR3 is built from 15 residues. V trimming: 1 base; J trimming: 0 bases; junction bases outside the gene matches: 0. The CDR3 DNA is TGTGCCAGCAGTGAAGGGACAGGGGGCTCCTACGAGCAGTACTTC. This sequence encodes CASSEGTGGSYEQYF.

The gene calls are TRBV5-1 and TRBJ2-7; D might be TRBD2 (5 bases). The CDR3 is 14 amino acids. Germline V CDR1 and CDR2: SGHRS, YFSETQ. The V end was cut by 4 bases, the J end by 3 bases, with 14 bases between. CDR3 sequence (DNA): TGCGCCAGCAGCCCCCTCCAGCGGCGCTACGAGCAGTACTTC. Translating gives CASSPLQRRYEQYF. Variable domain in full (rest from reference TRBV5-1 and TRBJ2-7): KAGVTQTPRYLIKTRGQQVTLSCSPISGHRSVSWYQQTPGQGLQFLFEYFSETQRNKGNFPGRFSGRQFSNSRSEMNVSTLELGDSALYLCASSPLQRRYEQYFGPGTRLTVT.

The rearrangement uses TRBV29-1 and TRBJ2-2; TRBD2 aligns across 7 bases. The junction had 5 bases not matched to a gene; V was cut back by 4 bases and J by 3 bases. CDR3 length: 14 residues. Germline CDR1 and CDR2: SQVTM and ANQGSEA. The CDR3 protein is CSVGSSGHTGELFF. CDR3 in DNA: TGCAGCGTTGGGAGTAGCGGGCACACCGGGGAGCTGTTTTTT.

This rearrangement joins TRBV4-3 to TRBJ2-3, with 7 bases fitting TRBD2. Germline loops: CDR1 LGHNA, CDR2 YSLEER. The CDR3 contains 16 residues. J was trimmed by 3 bases and V by 4 bases; bases with no gene match: 10. CDR3 protein: CASSPQVGEGTDTQYF. CDR3 bases: TGCGCCAGCAGCCCCCAGGTGGGGGAGGGGACAGATACGCAGTATTTT.

The chain links TRBV4-1 to TRBJ1-4; no reliable D call. V was shortened by 0 bases and J by 7 bases, with 12 bases between the two germline ends. Germline-derived CDR1 and CDR2 are MGHRA and YSYEKL. CDR3 length: 15 amino acids. CDR3 region: CASSQDPGSSEKLFF. CDR3 coding DNA: TGCGCCAGCAGCCAAGATCCGGGTTCTAGTGAAAAACTGTTTTTT.

This clone is deemed medium-sized (0.01 to 0.1%). The rearrangement uses TRBV7-2 and TRBJ2-1, with D maybe TRBD2 (6 bases). Trimming removed 4 bases at V and 1 base at J, with 17 bases between. CDR3 size: 17 residues. Germline V CDR1 and CDR2: SGHTA, FQGNSA. The CDR3 here is CASSSHVAATSYNEQFF. In DNA form, the CDR3 reads TGTGCCAGCAGCTCCCACGTAGCGGCCACTTCCTACAATGAGCAGTTCTTC.

The gene calls are TRBV7-2 and TRBJ2-7; TRBD1 agrees at 10 bases. With 5 bases clipped from V and 4 bases from J, the junction kept 5 bases outside the gene matches. Germline assignment: CDR1 SGHTA and CDR2 FQGNSA. There are 14 residues in the CDR3. CDR3 sequence reads: CASSHGTGEYEQYF. CDR3 sequence (DNA): TGTGCCAGCAGCCACGGGACAGGGGAGTACGAGCAGTACTTC.

V gene TRBV27 combines with J gene TRBJ2-6; perhaps TRBD2 as D (5 bases). In germline, CDR1 is MNHEY, CDR2 SMNVEV (reference sequence). Deletions cut 5 bases from V and 0 bases from J, with 29 bases between. The CDR3 spans 22 residues. Here the CDR3 DNA reads TGTGCCAGCAGTCCGATATGGGAATTGAGGGAGAAGATGTACTCTGGGGCCAACGTCCTGACTTTC. Amino acid sequence: CASSPIWELREKMYSGANVLTF.

The chain joins TRBV7-9 to TRBJ2-7; 7 nucleotides line up with TRBD1. The trim removed 6 bases at V and 3 bases at J, leaving 2 bases unmatched. The CDR3 is 12 amino acids. Germline V gene sequence: CDR1 SEHNR, CDR2 FQNEAQ (reference sequence). The CDR3: CASSYRGYEQYF. The CDR3 DNA reads TGTGCCAGCAGTTACAGGGGCTACGAGCAGTACTTC.

The V gene is TRBV7-2, the J gene TRBJ2-7; no clear D. CDR3 length: 14 residues. The germline V and J ends were trimmed by 2 bases and 7 bases, with 15 bases remaining between them. Germline V gives CDR1 SGHTA, CDR2 FQGNSA. Here the CDR3 DNA reads TGTGCCAGCAGCTTAATCGACACACCCAGAGAGCAGTACTTC. Amino acid sequence: CASSLIDTPREQYF.

This clone was seen a handful of times. The J gene is TRBJ1-2, the V gene TRBV4-2; TRBD1 aligns across 9 bases. The germline V gene encodes CDR1 LGHNA and CDR2 YNFKEQ. This CDR3 comprises 16 residues. V shed 0 bases and J 8 bases; nucleotides not matched to a gene: 10. CDR3 DNA sequence: TGTGCCAGCAGCCAAGATCTTGAAGGACAGGGGAACGGCTACACCTTC. It specifies CASSQDLEGQGNGYTF.